The source of this TCR beta chain is a study of OX40 agonist ivuxolimab in advanced cancers. Findings and limits, study-wide: Clonal expansion from baseline to week 6 occurred in both CD4+ and CD8+ T cells. In CD8+ T cells, expanded clones were on average more numerous than in CD4+.

Some clones are missing from TCRdb's copy, which holds only in-frame ones; the method was immunoSEQ multiplex PCR. The repertoire has fewer than 90,000 clones, about 90% of them found once; the top ten carry around 1.6%. Trimming took 8 bases from V and 2 from J; bases not matched to a gene: 19. Germline-derived CDR1 and CDR2 are SGHTA and FQGTGA. The CDR3 loop spans 19 amino acids. In regard to this clone: Its antigen remains unidentified.

The chain employs TRBV7-3 and TRBJ1-5; 9 nucleotides line up with TRBD1. The input for sequencing was CD4+ or CD8+ T cells sorted from blood, taken in a trial of the OX40 agonist ivuxolimab. This clonotype was sampled from an adult with an advanced solid tumor such as melanoma, head and neck, liver or kidney cancer. In DNA form, the CDR3 reads TGTGCCAGCCCGGGCGGGGGACAGGGACACTATCAGGGCAATCAGCCCCAGCATTTT. It encodes CASPGGGQGHYQGNQPQHF.